This record covers a single TCR beta chain. The antigen is undetermined. The data are from a study of T cells in localized non-small cell lung cancer. The assay was immunoSEQ multiplex PCR, and TCRdb's table has in-frame clones only and misses some. This table holds about 52,000 clones, over 60% found once. Broader study findings: T cell clonality was highest in uninvolved adjacent lung, above tumor. A median of roughly 57 clones ranked among the top 100 in tumor appeared in adjacent lung. Higher blood T cell density tracked longer overall survival.

Germline V gene lookup returns CDR1 ENHRY and CDR2 SYGVKD. The CDR3 sequence is 12 residues long. Trimming pared 8 bases from V and 6 bases from J, leaving 13 bases between. The chain recombines TRBV10-3 with TRBJ1-1, with D unresolved. This TCR was recovered from a woman between 35 and 75 years old with stage II lung adenocarcinoma. Sequencing used PBMCs, obtained before any cancer treatment. The CDR3 loop is CAIGRVDSEAFF. The DNA for the CDR3 is TGTGCCATCGGACGGGTGGATTCTGAAGCTTTCTTT.